A single T cell receptor beta chain is shown here with its context. Trimming cost V 4 bases and J 4 bases; bases outside gene matches: 7. Germline CDR1 reads LNHDA; CDR2 reads SQIVND (reference sequence). CDR3 length: 16 residues. Clones were read by immunoSEQ multiplex PCR, and TCRdb kept only the in-frame ones, dropping some. The data show around 200,000 clones, about 78% seen once. This sample stems from a study of blood T cell repertoires in COVID-19. Study-level information: Whether acute or convalescent, the COVID-19 samples came from the United States, Italy and Spain. PBMCs, B-cell-depleted T cells, or T cells provided the cDNA or gDNA that made up the material.

This chain connects TRBV19 to TRBJ2-1, with 10 bases aligning to TRBD2. Specimen: peripheral blood. This clonotype originated in a woman in her seventies with acute or convalescent COVID-19. The CDR3 is CASSNPGLAEYNEQFF. The CDR3 nucleotides read TGTGCCAGTAGTAACCCCGGACTAGCGGAATACAATGAGCAGTTCTTC.